This T cell receptor (beta chain) was captured in a study of blood T cell repertoires in COVID-19. The CDR3 length is 15 residues. Trimming took 0 bases from V and 5 from J, leaving 13 bases between them. Germline V gene lookup returns CDR1 LGHNA and CDR2 YNFKEQ. Authors' analysis steps: Reference gene primers were amplified, and this amplification served to estimate nucleated cell counts. Assay used: immunoSEQ multiplex PCR; TCRdb lists only in-frame clones, some missing. V, J and clone size derive from that table, while D and trimming were established from the DNA sequence. The table shows roughly 140,000 clones, with around 81% occurring only once.

The chain joins TRBV4-2 to TRBJ1-1; D ambiguous. This TCR derives from a woman between 45 and 65 years old with acute or convalescent COVID-19. Sequenced material: peripheral blood. The CDR3: CASSQDSTKQTEAFF. CDR3 coding DNA: TGTGCCAGCAGCCAAGATAGCACCAAGCAAACTGAAGCTTTCTTT.